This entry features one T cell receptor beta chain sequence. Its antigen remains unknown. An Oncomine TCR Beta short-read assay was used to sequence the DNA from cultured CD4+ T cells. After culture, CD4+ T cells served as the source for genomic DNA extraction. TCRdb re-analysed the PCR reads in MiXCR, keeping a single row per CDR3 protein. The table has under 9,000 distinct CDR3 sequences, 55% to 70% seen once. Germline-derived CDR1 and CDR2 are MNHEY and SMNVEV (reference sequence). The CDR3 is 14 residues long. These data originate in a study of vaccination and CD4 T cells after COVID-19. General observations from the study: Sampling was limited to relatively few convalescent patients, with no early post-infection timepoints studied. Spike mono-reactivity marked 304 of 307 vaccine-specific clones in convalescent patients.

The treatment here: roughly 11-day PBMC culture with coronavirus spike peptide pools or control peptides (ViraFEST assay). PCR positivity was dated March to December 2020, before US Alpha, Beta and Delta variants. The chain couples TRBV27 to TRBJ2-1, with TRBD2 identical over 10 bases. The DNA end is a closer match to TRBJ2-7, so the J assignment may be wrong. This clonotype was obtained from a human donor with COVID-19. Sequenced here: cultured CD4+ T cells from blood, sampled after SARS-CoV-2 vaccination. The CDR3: CASSFTSGAYEQYF. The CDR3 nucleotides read TGTGCCAGCAGTTTTACTAGCGGGGCCTACGAGCAGTACTTC.